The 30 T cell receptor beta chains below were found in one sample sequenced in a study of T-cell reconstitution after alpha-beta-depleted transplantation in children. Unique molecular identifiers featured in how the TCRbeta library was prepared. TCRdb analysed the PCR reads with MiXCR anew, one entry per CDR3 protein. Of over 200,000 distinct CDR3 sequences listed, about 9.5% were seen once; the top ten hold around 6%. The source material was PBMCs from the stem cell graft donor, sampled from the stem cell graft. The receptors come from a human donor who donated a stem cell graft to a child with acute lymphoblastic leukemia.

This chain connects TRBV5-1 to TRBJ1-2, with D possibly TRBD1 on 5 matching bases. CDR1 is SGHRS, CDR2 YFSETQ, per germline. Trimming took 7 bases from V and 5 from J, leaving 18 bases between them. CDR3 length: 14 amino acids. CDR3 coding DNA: TGCGCCAGCGCCGATTACCCCGGGACTTATGGCTACACCTTC. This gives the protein CASADYPGTYGYTF.

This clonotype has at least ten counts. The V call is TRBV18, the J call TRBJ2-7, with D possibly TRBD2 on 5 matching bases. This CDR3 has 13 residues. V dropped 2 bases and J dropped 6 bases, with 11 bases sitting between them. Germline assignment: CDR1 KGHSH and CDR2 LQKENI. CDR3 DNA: TGTGCCAGCTCACCAAGACGGAGCGGCGAGCAGTACTTC. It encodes CASSPRRSGEQYF.

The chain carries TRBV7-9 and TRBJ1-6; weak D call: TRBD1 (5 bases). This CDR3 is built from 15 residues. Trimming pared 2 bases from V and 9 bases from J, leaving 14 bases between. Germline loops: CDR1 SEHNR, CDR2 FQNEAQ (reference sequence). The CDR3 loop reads CASSLTGRDGSPLHF. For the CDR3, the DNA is TGTGCCAGCAGCTTAACGGGGCGCGACGGTTCACCCCTCCACTTT.

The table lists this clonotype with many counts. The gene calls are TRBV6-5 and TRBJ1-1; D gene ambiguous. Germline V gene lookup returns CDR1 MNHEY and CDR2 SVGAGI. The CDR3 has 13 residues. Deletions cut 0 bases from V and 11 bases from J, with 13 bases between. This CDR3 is CASSYSGEGRAFF. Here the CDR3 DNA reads TGTGCCAGCAGTTACTCCGGGGAGGGTAGGGCTTTCTTT.

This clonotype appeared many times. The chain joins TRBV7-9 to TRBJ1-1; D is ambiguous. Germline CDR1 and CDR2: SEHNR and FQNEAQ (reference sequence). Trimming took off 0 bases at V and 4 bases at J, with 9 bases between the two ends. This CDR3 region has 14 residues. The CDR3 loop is CASSLASRLTEAFF. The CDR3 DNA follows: TGTGCCAGCAGCTTAGCGTCCAGACTCACTGAAGCTTTCTTT.

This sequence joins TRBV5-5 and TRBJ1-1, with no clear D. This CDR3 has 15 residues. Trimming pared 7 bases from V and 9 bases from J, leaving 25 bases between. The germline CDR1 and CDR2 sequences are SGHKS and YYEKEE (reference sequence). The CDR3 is CASDPRLVGNRQAFF. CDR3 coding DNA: TGTGCCAGCGACCCTAGATTGGTAGGGAATAGGCAAGCTTTCTTT.

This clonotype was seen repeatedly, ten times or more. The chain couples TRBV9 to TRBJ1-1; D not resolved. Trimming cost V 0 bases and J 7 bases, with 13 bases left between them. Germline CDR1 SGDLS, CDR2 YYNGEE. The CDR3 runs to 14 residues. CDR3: CASSVVRKESEAFF. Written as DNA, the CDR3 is TGTGCCAGCAGCGTAGTCCGGAAGGAGAGTGAAGCTTTCTTT. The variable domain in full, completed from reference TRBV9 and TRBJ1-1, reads DSGVTQTPKHLITATGQRVTLRCSPRSGDLSVYWYQQSLDQGLQFLIQYYNGEERAKGNILERFSAQQFPDLHSELNLSSLELGDSALYFCASSVVRKESEAFFGQGTRLTVV.

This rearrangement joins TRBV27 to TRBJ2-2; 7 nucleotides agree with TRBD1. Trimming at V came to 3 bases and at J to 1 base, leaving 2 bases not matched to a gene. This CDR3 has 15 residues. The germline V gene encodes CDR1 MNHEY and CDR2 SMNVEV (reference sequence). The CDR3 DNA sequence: TGTGCCAGCAGTTTGAGGGGGCTGAACACCGGGGAGCTGTTTTTT. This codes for CASSLRGLNTGELFF.

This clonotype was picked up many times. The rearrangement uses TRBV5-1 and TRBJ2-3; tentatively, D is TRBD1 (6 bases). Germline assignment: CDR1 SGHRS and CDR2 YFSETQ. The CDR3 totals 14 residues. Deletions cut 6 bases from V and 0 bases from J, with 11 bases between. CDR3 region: CASKGDLSTDTQYF. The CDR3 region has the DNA TGCGCCAGCAAGGGGGACCTCAGCACAGATACGCAGTATTTT.

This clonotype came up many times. The CDR3 here is CASTSVGYGYTF. The DNA for the CDR3 is TGTGCCAGTACCTCGGTCGGGTATGGCTACACCTTC. The chain is built from TRBV28 and TRBJ1-2; D ambiguous. The CDR3 has 12 residues. Trimming stripped 9 bases from V and 5 bases from J, with 13 bases between. Germline loops: CDR1 MDHEN, CDR2 SYDVKM.

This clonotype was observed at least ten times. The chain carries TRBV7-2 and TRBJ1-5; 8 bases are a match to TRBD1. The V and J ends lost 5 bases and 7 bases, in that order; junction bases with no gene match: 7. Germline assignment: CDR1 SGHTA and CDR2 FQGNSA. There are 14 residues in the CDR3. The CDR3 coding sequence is TGTGCCAGCAGCAACACAGGGGGTCACCAGCCCCAGCATTTT. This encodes CASSNTGGHQPQHF.

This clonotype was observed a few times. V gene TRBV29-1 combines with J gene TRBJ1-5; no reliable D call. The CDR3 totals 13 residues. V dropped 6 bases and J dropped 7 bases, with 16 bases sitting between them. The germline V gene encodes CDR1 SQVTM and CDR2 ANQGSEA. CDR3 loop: CSVTTGPTQPQHF. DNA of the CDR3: TGCAGCGTGACGACCGGTCCCACCCAGCCCCAGCATTTT.

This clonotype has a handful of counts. As DNA, the CDR3 is TGTGCCAGCACCGGGACAGGAGGCACACCCCTCCACTTT. Its protein is CASTGTGGTPLHF. This chain joins TRBV6-1 and TRBJ1-6; the match to TRBD1 covers 8 bases. The V segment lost 7 bases and the J segment 11 bases; nucleotides outside the gene matches: 7. Per the germline V gene, CDR1 is MNHNS and CDR2 is SASEGT. This CDR3 contains 13 residues.

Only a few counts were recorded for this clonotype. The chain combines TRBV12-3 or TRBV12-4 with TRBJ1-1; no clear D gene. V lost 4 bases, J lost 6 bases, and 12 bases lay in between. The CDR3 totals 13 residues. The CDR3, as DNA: TGTGCCAGCAGTTCCCCCAGAGTCGCTGAAGCTTTCTTT. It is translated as CASSSPRVAEAFF.

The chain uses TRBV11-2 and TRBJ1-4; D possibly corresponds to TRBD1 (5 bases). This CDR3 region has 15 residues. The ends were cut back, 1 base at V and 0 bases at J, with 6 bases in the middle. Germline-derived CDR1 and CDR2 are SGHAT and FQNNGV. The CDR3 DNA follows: TGTGCCAGCAGCTTAGGACAGTCAACTAATGAAAAACTGTTTTTT. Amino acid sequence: CASSLGQSTNEKLFF. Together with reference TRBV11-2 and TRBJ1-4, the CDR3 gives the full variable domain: EAGVAQSPRYKIIEKRQSVAFWCNPISGHATLYWYQQILGQGPKLLIQFQNNGVVDDSQLPKDRFSAERLKGVDSTLKIQPAKLEDSAVYLCASSLGQSTNEKLFFGSGTQLSVL.

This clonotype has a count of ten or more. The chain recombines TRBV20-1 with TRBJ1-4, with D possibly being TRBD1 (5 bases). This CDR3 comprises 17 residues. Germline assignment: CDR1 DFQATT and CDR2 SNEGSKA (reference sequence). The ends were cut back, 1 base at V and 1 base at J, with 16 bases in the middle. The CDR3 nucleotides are TGCAGTGCTAGAGCGATCGGTGGGGGATTAACTAATGAAAAACTGTTTTTT. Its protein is CSARAIGGGLTNEKLFF.

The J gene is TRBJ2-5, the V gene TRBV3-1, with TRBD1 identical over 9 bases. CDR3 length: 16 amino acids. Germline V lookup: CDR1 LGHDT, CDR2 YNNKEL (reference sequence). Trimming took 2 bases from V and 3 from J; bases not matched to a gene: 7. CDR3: CASSQISDRGKETQYF. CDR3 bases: TGTGCCAGCAGCCAAATCTCGGACAGGGGAAAAGAGACCCAGTACTTC.

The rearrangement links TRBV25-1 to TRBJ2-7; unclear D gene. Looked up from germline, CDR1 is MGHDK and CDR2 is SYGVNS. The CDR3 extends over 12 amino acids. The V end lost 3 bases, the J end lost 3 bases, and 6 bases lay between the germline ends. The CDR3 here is CASSERVYEQYF. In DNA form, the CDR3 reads TGTGCCAGCAGTGAGAGAGTCTACGAGCAGTACTTC.

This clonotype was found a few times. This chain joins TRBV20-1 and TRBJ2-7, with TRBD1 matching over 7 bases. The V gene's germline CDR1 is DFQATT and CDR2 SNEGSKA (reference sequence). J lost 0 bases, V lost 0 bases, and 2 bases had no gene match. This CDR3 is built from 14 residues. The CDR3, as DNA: TGCAGTGCTAGAGAGACAGGGAGCTCCTACGAGCAGTACTTC. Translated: CSARETGSSYEQYF.

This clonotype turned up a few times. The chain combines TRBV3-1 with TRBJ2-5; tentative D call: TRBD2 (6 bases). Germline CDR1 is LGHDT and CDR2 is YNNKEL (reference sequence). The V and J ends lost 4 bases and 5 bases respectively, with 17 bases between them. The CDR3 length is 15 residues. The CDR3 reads CASSPATRVGETQYF. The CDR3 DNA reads TGTGCCAGCAGCCCAGCGACTAGAGTAGGGGAGACCCAGTACTTC.

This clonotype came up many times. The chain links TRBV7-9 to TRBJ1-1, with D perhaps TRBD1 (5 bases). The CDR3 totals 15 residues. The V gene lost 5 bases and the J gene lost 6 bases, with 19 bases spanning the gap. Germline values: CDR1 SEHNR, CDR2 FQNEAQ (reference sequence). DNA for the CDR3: TGTGCCAGCAGCACCTTTATACGAGGGGAAGCTGAAGCTTTCTTT. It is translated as CASSTFIRGEAEAFF. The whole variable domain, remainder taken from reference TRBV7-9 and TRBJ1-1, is DTGVSQNPRHKITKRGQNVTFRCDPISEHNRLYWYRQTLGQGPEFLTYFQNEAQLEKSRLLSDRFSAERPKGSFSTLEIQRTEQGDSAMYLCASSTFIRGEAEAFFGQGTRLTVV.

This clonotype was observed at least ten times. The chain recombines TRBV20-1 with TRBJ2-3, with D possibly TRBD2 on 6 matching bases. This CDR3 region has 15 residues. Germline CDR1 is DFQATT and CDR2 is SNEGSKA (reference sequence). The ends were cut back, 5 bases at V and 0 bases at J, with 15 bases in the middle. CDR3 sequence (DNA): TGCAGTGCTCCAATGGGGGGATCTAGCACAGATACGCAGTATTTT. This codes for CSAPMGGSSTDTQYF.

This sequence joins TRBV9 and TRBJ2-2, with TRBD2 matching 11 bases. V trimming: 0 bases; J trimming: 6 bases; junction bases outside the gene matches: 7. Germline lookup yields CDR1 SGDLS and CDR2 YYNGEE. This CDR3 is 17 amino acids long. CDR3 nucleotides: TGTGCCAGCAGCGTAGGTCCGGCTAGCGGGAGGCCCGGGGAGCTGTTTTTT. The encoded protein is CASSVGPASGRPGELFF.

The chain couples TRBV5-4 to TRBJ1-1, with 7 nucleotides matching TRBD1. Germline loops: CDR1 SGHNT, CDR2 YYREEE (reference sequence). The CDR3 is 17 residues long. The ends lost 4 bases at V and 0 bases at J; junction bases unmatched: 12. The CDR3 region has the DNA TGTGCCAGCAGCCCCACGGGACAGCGAAGAATGAACACTGAAGCTTTCTTT. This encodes CASSPTGQRRMNTEAFF.

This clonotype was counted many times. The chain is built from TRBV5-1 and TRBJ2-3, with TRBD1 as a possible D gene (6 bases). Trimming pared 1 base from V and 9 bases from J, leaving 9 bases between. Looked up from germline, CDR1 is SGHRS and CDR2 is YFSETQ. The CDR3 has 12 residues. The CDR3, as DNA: TGCGCCAGCAGCTTGACAGGGACCACGCAGTATTTT. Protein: CASSLTGTTQYF. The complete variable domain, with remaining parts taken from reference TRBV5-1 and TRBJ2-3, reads KAGVTQTPRYLIKTRGQQVTLSCSPISGHRSVSWYQQTPGQGLQFLFEYFSETQRNKGNFPGRFSGRQFSNSRSEMNVSTLELGDSALYLCASSLTGTTQYFGPGTRLTVL.

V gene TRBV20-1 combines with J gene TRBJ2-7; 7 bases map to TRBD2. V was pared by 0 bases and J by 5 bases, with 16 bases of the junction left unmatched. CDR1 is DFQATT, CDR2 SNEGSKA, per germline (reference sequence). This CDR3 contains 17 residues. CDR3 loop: CSARDLRERGDPNEQYF. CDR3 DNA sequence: TGCAGTGCTAGAGATCTAAGGGAGCGGGGAGATCCGAACGAGCAGTACTTC.

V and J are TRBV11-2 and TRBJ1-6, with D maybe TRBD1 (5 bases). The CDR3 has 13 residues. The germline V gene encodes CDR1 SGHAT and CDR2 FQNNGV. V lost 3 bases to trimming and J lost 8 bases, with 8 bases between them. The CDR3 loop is CASSFPGYSPLHF. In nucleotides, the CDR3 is TGTGCCAGCAGCTTTCCAGGGTATTCACCCCTCCACTTT.

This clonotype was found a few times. The CDR3 DNA reads as TGTGCCAGCAGCTTAGAGTCTGGCGGGGGAGCCTACGAGCAGTACTTC. This codes for CASSLESGGGAYEQYF. V and J are TRBV7-6 and TRBJ2-7; 7 bases are shared with TRBD2. J gave up 2 bases and V 1 base, and 8 bases lay outside the gene matches. Looked up from germline, CDR1 is SGHVS and CDR2 is FNYEAQ. There are 16 residues in the CDR3.

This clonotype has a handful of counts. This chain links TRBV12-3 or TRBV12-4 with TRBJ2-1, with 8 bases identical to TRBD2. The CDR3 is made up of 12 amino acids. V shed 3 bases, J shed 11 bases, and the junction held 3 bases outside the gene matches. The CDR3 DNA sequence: TGTGCCAGCAGTTTGGGGACTAGAAAGCAGTTCTTC. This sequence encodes CASSLGTRKQFF.

CDR3 residues: CASSGDRGDEQFF. The DNA of the CDR3 is TGTGCCAGCAGCGGGGACAGGGGCGATGAGCAGTTCTTC. The chain links TRBV7-8 to TRBJ2-1, with 10 bases identical to TRBD1. The CDR3 length is 13 residues. V was clipped by 5 bases and J by 8 bases; unmatched bases: 3. The germline V gene has CDR1 SGHVS and CDR2 FQNEAQ.